The entry below describes one TCR beta chain. The specificity of this receptor is unknown. No base quality values were provided; no much bigger clone lies one nucleotide off. The trial excluded patients who had a history of autoimmune disease or who were on systemic immunosuppression. In every dose cohort, peripheral blood was drawn for TCR sequencing at baseline, cycle 4 day 1, and cycle 7 day 1. The samples were drawn from a first-in-human, open-label, multicenter phase I dose-escalation trial of ivuxolimab. Adults with locally advanced or metastatic head and neck squamous cell, hepatocellular, melanoma or renal cell carcinoma were enrolled in the trial. CD4+ and CD8+ T cells were sorted separately from peripheral blood before TCR sequencing. The data derive from a study of OX40 agonist ivuxolimab in advanced cancers. About the investigation overall: Ivuxolimab, which targeted the costimulatory receptor OX40 (CD134), was an agonistic, fully human IgG2 monoclonal antibody. Intravenous ivuxolimab was administered to patients every 2 weeks at six dose levels: 0.01, 0.1, 0.3, 1.5, 3 and 10 mg/kg. Of the approximately 54 dose-escalation patients, hepatocellular carcinoma was present in around 20, melanoma in roughly 15, renal cell carcinoma in 9 and head and neck cancer in 9. A male proportion of nearly 85% and a mean age of 60 years, ranging from roughly 23 to 80, were recorded for the dose-escalation cohort. Patients were allowed to have had prior anti-PD-1, anti-PD-L1 or anti-CTLA-4 therapy, and 30% to 50% of the dose-escalation patients had previously received checkpoint inhibitors. Partial responses occurred in three dose-escalation patients: two with cutaneous melanoma and one with hepatocellular carcinoma. Peripheral TCRbeta sequencing aimed to test whether ivuxolimab altered TCR sequence diversity and caused clonal T-cell expansion. The paper covers the monotherapy dose-escalation part of the phase I ivuxolimab trial, which included N ≈ 52 patients. Summary of the overall study and its limitations: At doses from 0.1 to 3.0 mg/kg, clonal expansion was seen in both CD4+ and CD8+ blood T cells between baseline and week 6. Antigen specificity was not determined for the clonally expanded peripheral T cells. After ivuxolimab, expanded clones were on average more numerous among CD8+ T cells than among CD4+ T cells. Partial responders in the 0.1-3.0 mg/kg groups had among the lowest normalized peripheral clonal expansion, especially among CD8+ T cells. Low levels of normalized T-cell clonal expansion were also seen in some patients who did not respond.

V drops 0 bases and J drops 1 base, leaving 6 bases in between. The germline V gene specifies ENHRY as CDR1 and SYGVKD as CDR2. Including the terminal cysteine and phenylalanine, the CDR3 comprises 14 residues. The retained sequence is limited to the CDR3, 42 bases, with the frame set at the first base. Genomic DNA was isolated from the sorted cells so that the TCRbeta CDR3 region could be sequenced. The immunoSEQ Assay was used for sequencing of TCRbeta CDR3 regions. Sourced from immuneACCESS, this table was stored by TCRdb with only in-frame sequences that have V and J called. A share of the clones is absent; for the studies checked, an unresolved V gene accounts for under half, and the remainder has no known explanation. In all, the sample holds roughly 34,000 clones, and around four fifths of those were seen once. The top ten clonotypes cover around 12% of the sample.

Source: CD4+ or CD8+ T cells sorted from blood, taken in a trial of the OX40 agonist ivuxolimab. The TCR was taken from an adult with an advanced solid tumor such as melanoma, head and neck, liver or kidney cancer. Rearrangement joined TRBV10-3 to TRBJ1-1; no D gene can be assigned with confidence. The CDR3 has the sequence CAISESEGNTEAFF. The nucleotide sequence is TGTGCCATCAGTGAGTCTGAGGGGAACACTGAAGCTTTCTTT.